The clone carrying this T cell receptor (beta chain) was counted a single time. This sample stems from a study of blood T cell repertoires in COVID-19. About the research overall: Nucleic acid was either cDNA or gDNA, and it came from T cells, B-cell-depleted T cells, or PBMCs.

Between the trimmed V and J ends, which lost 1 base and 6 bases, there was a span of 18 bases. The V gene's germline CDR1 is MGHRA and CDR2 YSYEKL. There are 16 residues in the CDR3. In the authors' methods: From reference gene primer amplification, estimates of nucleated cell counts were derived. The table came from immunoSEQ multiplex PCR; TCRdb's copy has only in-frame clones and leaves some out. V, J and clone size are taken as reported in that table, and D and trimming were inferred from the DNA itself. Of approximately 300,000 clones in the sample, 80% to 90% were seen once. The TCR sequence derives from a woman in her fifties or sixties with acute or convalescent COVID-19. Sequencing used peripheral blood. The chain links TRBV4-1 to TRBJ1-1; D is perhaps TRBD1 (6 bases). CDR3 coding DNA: TGCGCCAGCAGCCAAGGGTGGGGGCAGGGGAAGCCTGAAGCTTTCTTT. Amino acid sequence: CASSQGWGQGKPEAFF.